Listed below are T cell receptor beta chains from one sample, sequenced in a study of T cells after yellow fever vaccination. In TCRdb, the 5' RACE reads were re-called with MiXCR into one record per CDR3 protein. The sample has more than 200,000 distinct CDR3 sequences, about 3.7% seen once. The specimen comprised PBMCs, sampled 15 days after the yellow fever booster vaccination. Receptor source: a man between 18 and 29 years old who received the YFV17D yellow fever vaccine. Both conserved end residues are part of each CDR3. D genes are given only for firm matches. Clone sizes are given selectively: once, few, many, or a class where the clone is expanded.

J gene	clone size	V gene	D gene	CDR3 protein	CDR3 DNA
TRBJ2-7	many	TRBV7-3	NA	CASSPTGAGIGVQYF	TGTGCCAGCAGCCCCACGGGCGCCGGTATAGGGGTGCAGTACTTC
TRBJ1-5	NA	TRBV30	NA	CAWSGQDDQPQHF	TGTGCCTGGAGTGGGCAGGATGATCAGCCCCAGCATTTT
TRBJ2-5	many	TRBV12-3/TRBV12-4	TRBD1	CASSLPQGKGQETQYF	TGTGCCAGCAGTCTCCCACAGGGGAAGGGCCAAGAGACCCAGTACTTC
TRBJ2-3	many	TRBV7-9	NA	CASSLTGARLTDTQYF	TGTGCCAGCAGCTTGACGGGGGCGAGGTTGACAGATACGCAGTATTTT
TRBJ2-3	many	TRBV7-2	TRBD2	CASRRTSPTQYF	TGTGCCAGCAGAAGGACTAGCCCTACGCAGTATTTT
TRBJ1-5	many	TRBV7-2	NA	CASSLGGRDNQPQHF	TGTGCCAGCAGCTTAGGGGGGAGGGACAATCAGCCCCAGCATTTT
TRBJ2-3	many	TRBV12-3/TRBV12-4	TRBD2	CASSSQPLGLAGGRTLTDTQYF	TGTGCCAGCAGTTCCCAACCCCTCGGACTAGCGGGGGGCCGCACCCTCACAGATACGCAGTATTTT
TRBJ1-2	many	TRBV5-1	NA	CASSLAGPGTNYGYTF	TGCGCCAGCAGCTTGGCAGGACCTGGGACTAACTATGGCTACACCTTC
TRBJ2-7	many	TRBV9	NA	CASSSAGGLRQYF	TGTGCCAGCAGCTCGGCCGGGGGGCTTAGGCAGTACTTC
TRBJ2-3	many	TRBV20-1	TRBD2	CSARDPATSQLTDTQYF	TGCAGTGCTAGAGATCCCGCGACTAGCCAACTCACAGATACGCAGTATTTT
TRBJ1-2	many	TRBV20-1	NA	CSARDPLGGYTF	TGCAGTGCTAGGGACCCTCTCGGGGGCTACACCTTC
TRBJ1-5	many	TRBV12-3/TRBV12-4	NA	CASSAQDEANQPQHF	TGTGCCAGCAGTGCGCAGGATGAAGCCAATCAGCCCCAGCATTTT
TRBJ2-3	many	TRBV4-1	NA	CASSPRPVVQDTQYF	TGCGCCAGCAGCCCCCGACCCGTTGTTCAAGATACGCAGTATTTT
TRBJ2-7	few	TRBV20-1	TRBD2	CSARDPSGISYEQYF	TGCAGTGCTAGGGACCCTAGCGGAATCTCCTACGAGCAGTACTTC
TRBJ1-5	many	TRBV29-1	TRBD1	CSVQQGDQPQHF	TGCAGCGTCCAACAGGGGGATCAGCCCCAGCATTTT
TRBJ2-7	many	TRBV20-1	TRBD2	CSAREGLAGGAYEQYF	TGCAGTGCTAGAGAAGGACTAGCGGGGGGAGCCTACGAGCAGTACTTC
TRBJ1-3	many	TRBV12-3/TRBV12-4	NA	CASSETWTENTIYF	TGTGCCAGCTCGGAGACCTGGACGGAAAACACCATATATTTT
TRBJ2-5	many	TRBV29-1	NA	CSVVVTEKQETQYF	TGCAGCGTAGTAGTAACAGAAAAACAAGAGACCCAGTACTTC
TRBJ1-5	many	TRBV7-2	TRBD1	CASSLSLQGAEGNQPQHF	TGTGCCAGCAGCTTAAGTTTACAGGGGGCGGAGGGCAATCAGCCCCAGCATTTT
TRBJ1-5	many	TRBV5-1	NA	CASSGPLNRTGEYSNQPQHF	TGCGCCAGCAGCGGACCCTTAAACAGAACCGGCGAATATAGCAATCAGCCCCAGCATTTT
TRBJ2-6	many	TRBV29-1	NA	CSVDGSSGANVLTF	TGCAGCGTTGATGGCAGCTCTGGGGCCAACGTCCTGACTTTC
TRBJ2-7	many	TRBV7-9	NA	CASSSMRGSSYEQYF	TGTGCCAGCAGCTCCATGCGGGGATCCTCCTACGAGCAGTACTTC